Detailed here is one T cell receptor (beta chain). The sample comes from a study of blood T cell repertoires in COVID-19. Sequenced by immunoSEQ multiplex PCR; TCRdb stores in-frame clones only, minus some. The profile shows around 220,000 clones, 80% to 95% of them singletons. The germline V gene encodes CDR1 LGHNA and CDR2 YSLEER. This CDR3 is built from 14 residues. Trimming took 1 base from V and 10 from J; bases not matched to a gene: 8. Sequencing was performed on PBMCs or T cells enriched from blood (not recorded which). The rearrangement joins TRBV4-3 to TRBJ1-1; 8 nucleotides match TRBD1. This sequence originates from a woman between 18 and 29 years old who had recovered from COVID-19. The CDR3 bases are TGCGCCAGCAGCCAAGTCTGGCAGGGGGCAAGAGCTTTCTTT. This gives the protein CASSQVWQGARAFF.